The 24 T cell receptor beta chains below were found in one sample sequenced in a study of T cells in Graves' hyperthyroidism and ophthalmopathy. The source material, RNA transcripts, was used to amplify TCR beta CDR3 regions. HTBI primers were used for first-round RT-PCR of the TCR CDR3. TCRdb reprocessed the multiplex PCR reads with MiXCR, giving one entry per CDR3 protein. Of around 600,000 distinct CDR3 sequences listed, approximately 16% are singletons. Material: blood. The receptor set was obtained from a woman aged 35 to 49 with Graves' ophthalmopathy.

The V and J genes are TRBV10-3 and TRBJ1-2, with 11 bases matching TRBD1. Losses at the gene ends were 6 bases for V and 5 bases for J; bases not matched to a gene: 2. Germline V gene data show CDR1 as ENHRY and CDR2 as SYGVKD. This CDR3 contains 13 residues. CDR3 residues: CAIRGQGGYGYTF. In DNA, the CDR3 is TGTGCCATCAGGGGACAGGGGGGTTATGGCTACACCTTC.

This clonotype was detected a few times. The rearrangement uses TRBV3-1 and TRBJ2-3, with TRBD1 matching 8 bases. The J segment lost 6 bases and the V segment lost 0 bases, leaving 8 bases of the junction unmatched. In germline, CDR1 is LGHDT, CDR2 YNNKEL (reference sequence). The CDR3 covers 16 residues. The CDR3 region has the DNA TGTGCCAGCAGCCAAGATCCCCAGGGGGCTTCTGATACGCAGTATTTT. Amino acid sequence: CASSQDPQGASDTQYF.

The chain recombines TRBV27 with TRBJ2-7; the match to TRBD2 covers 12 bases. V lost 5 bases, J lost 6 bases, and 5 bases stayed unmatched. The length of the CDR3 is 14 residues. Germline values: CDR1 MNHEY, CDR2 SMNVEV (reference sequence). The CDR3 region has the DNA TGTGCCAGCAGTCCGGGACTAGCGGGCGTCGAGCAGTACTTC. Its protein is CASSPGLAGVEQYF.

The J gene is TRBJ2-2, the V gene TRBV6-1; TRBD2 matches at 12 bases. The ends lost 2 bases at V and 4 bases at J; junction bases unmatched: 5. CDR1 and CDR2 (germline): MNHNS, SASEGT. This CDR3 has 17 amino acids. CDR3 amino acids: CASSEPGLAGLTGELFF. CDR3 nucleotide sequence: TGTGCCAGCAGTGAACCCGGACTAGCGGGGCTCACCGGGGAGCTGTTTTTT.

The chain uses TRBV9 and TRBJ1-1; perhaps TRBD1 as D (5 bases). The CDR3 sequence is 16 residues long. V lost 3 bases and J lost 0, with 15 bases in between. CDR1 and CDR2 (germline): SGDLS, YYNGEE. The CDR3 loop reads CASSGGGGALNTEAFF. As DNA, the CDR3 is TGTGCCAGCAGCGGGGGGGGAGGGGCACTGAACACTGAAGCTTTCTTT.

This clonotype was seen at least ten times. This chain joins TRBV6-2 or TRBV6-3 and TRBJ2-3; D is unresolved. Deletions cut 0 bases from V and 6 bases from J, with 7 bases between. CDR3 size: 13 residues. The germline gives CDR1 MNHEY, CDR2 SVGEGT. DNA for the CDR3: TGTGCCAGCAGTTACTCGGAACGGGATACGCAGTATTTT. Its protein product is CASSYSERDTQYF.

This clonotype has at least ten counts. CDR3 DNA: TGTGCCAGCAGCTTAAATCCAGGGAGTGGCTACACCTTC. Protein: CASSLNPGSGYTF. This chain connects TRBV7-3 to TRBJ1-2; possible D gene TRBD1, 5 bases. Deletions cut 1 base from V and 7 bases from J, with 10 bases between. The CDR3 is 13 amino acids. Germline V CDR1 and CDR2: SGHTA, FQGTGA.

The chain employs TRBV5-8 and TRBJ1-1; D is perhaps TRBD1 (5 bases). From germline, CDR1 is SGHTS and CDR2 YDEGEE. Deletions cut 3 bases from V and 4 bases from J, with 25 bases between. This CDR3 is built from 18 residues. In nucleotides, the CDR3 is TGTGCCAGCAGCTCGGAGGGTATTCGGGGGACGTTAGGCACTGAAGCTTTCTTT. Translation gives CASSSEGIRGTLGTEAFF.

This clonotype was detected many times. CDR3 loop: CASSPRLAGGPVRYNEQFF. The DNA for the CDR3 is TGTGCCAGCAGCCCACGTCTAGCGGGAGGGCCGGTCCGGTACAATGAGCAGTTCTTC. The chain joins TRBV11-1 to TRBJ2-1; 12 bases are a match to TRBD2. This CDR3 contains 19 residues. Looked up from germline, CDR1 is SGHAT and CDR2 is FQDESV (reference sequence). Losses at the gene ends were 5 bases for V and 4 bases for J; bases not matched to a gene: 15.

This clonotype was recorded at least ten times. This chain joins TRBV3-1 and TRBJ2-1; maybe TRBD2 (6 bases). This CDR3 contains 15 residues. V gave up 3 bases and J gave up 4 bases, with 13 bases separating them. Germline values: CDR1 LGHDT, CDR2 YNNKEL (reference sequence). The CDR3 loop is CASSQLGGVYNEQFF. The CDR3 DNA reads as TGTGCCAGCAGCCAGTTGGGCGGGGTATACAATGAGCAGTTCTTC.

This clonotype has at least ten counts. The genes are TRBV20-1 and TRBJ2-7; TRBD2 matches at 13 bases. The V segment lost 5 bases and the J segment 6 bases; nucleotides outside the gene matches: 13. From germline, CDR1 is DFQATT and CDR2 SNEGSKA (reference sequence). The CDR3 totals 16 residues. CDR3 in amino acids: CSAFTGTSGTRGEQYF. The CDR3 nucleotides read TGCAGTGCTTTCACCGGGACTAGCGGGACTCGGGGCGAGCAGTACTTC.

The chain is built from TRBV9 and TRBJ2-6, with D unclear. Germline V gene lookup returns CDR1 SGDLS and CDR2 YYNGEE. The ends were cut back, 6 bases at V and 0 bases at J, with 10 bases in the middle. CDR3 size: 15 residues. The CDR3 coding sequence is TGTGCCAGCAAGTCAGATTCCTCTGGGGCCAACGTCCTGACTTTC. Protein sequence: CASKSDSSGANVLTF.

There are many counts of this clonotype. The gene calls are TRBV6-1 and TRBJ1-1; D is perhaps TRBD1 (5 bases). V was clipped by 6 bases and J by 1 base, with 12 bases between them. The CDR3 covers 14 residues. Germline V lookup: CDR1 MNHNS, CDR2 SASEGT. The CDR3 loop reads CASRRWGTNTEAFF. The CDR3 region has the DNA TGTGCCAGCAGGAGATGGGGGACGAACACTGAAGCTTTCTTT.

The table lists this clonotype with a count of one. The CDR3 region is CASSTGQTGNTIYF. In nucleotides, the CDR3 is TGTGCCAGCAGTACGGGACAGACTGGAAACACCATATATTTT. The chain carries TRBV6-2 or TRBV6-3 and TRBJ1-3, with 7 bases fitting TRBD1. J lost 2 bases, V lost 5 bases, and 3 bases had no gene match. CDR1 MNHEY and CDR2 SVGEGT come from the germline V gene. This CDR3 is 14 amino acids long.

This clonotype was detected a few times. V is TRBV19 and J is TRBJ2-7; no clear D. CDR3 length equals 14 residues. Germline values: CDR1 LNHDA, CDR2 SQIVND (reference sequence). V lost 2 bases to trimming and J lost 3 bases, with 11 bases between them. The CDR3 loop is CASSINKGRYEQYF. CDR3 nucleotide sequence: TGTGCCAGTAGTATAAACAAGGGTCGCTACGAGCAGTACTTC.

In this sample, this clonotype turned up many times. The chain employs TRBV2 and TRBJ2-1; TRBD1 agrees at 8 bases. Germline V gene lookup returns CDR1 SNHLY and CDR2 FYNNEI. With V trimmed by 3 bases and J by 3 bases, 4 bases remained unmatched. The CDR3 is 15 amino acids. In nucleotides, the CDR3 is TGTGCCAGCAGTGATCTGGGACAGGTCTACAATGAGCAGTTCTTC. It yields the protein CASSDLGQVYNEQFF. Drawing the rest from reference TRBV2 and TRBJ2-1, the complete variable domain is EPEVTQTPSHQVTQMGQEVILRCVPISNHLYFYWYRQILGQKVEFLVSFYNNEISEKSEIFDDQFSVERPDGSNFTLKIRSTKLEDSAMYFCASSDLGQVYNEQFFGPGTRLTVL.

The chain recombines TRBV12-3 or TRBV12-4 with TRBJ1-5; D remains unclear. V was clipped by 6 bases and J by 7 bases, with 13 bases between them. The CDR3 is made up of 13 amino acids. The CDR3 bases are TGTGCCAGCAGCACGGGCCGTAACCAGCCCCAGCATTTT. It specifies CASSTGRNQPQHF.

As to this clonotype: The junction shows a germline mismatch at one end, possibly a read error. V gene TRBV29-1 combines with J gene TRBJ2-5; the D call may be TRBD1 or TRBD2 (6 bases each). This CDR3 region has 15 residues. Per germline, CDR1 SQVTM and CDR2 ANQGSEA. CDR3 nucleotides: TGCAGCGCTTATGAGGTTGGGGGGCGGTCGAAGACCCTGTACTTC. This sequence encodes CSAYEVGGRSKTLYF.

Written as DNA, the CDR3 is TGTGCCATCAGTGATGGGGTCAATGAAAAACTGTTTTTT. It codes for CAISDGVNEKLFF. The chain couples TRBV10-3 to TRBJ1-4, with D unclear. The CDR3 has 13 amino acids. Per germline, CDR1 ENHRY and CDR2 SYGVKD. Trimming shortened V by 3 bases and J by 5 bases, and 7 bases separated the two germline ends.

This clonotype was observed a handful of times. The chain uses TRBV10-3 and TRBJ2-1; the match to TRBD1 covers 9 bases. With 4 bases clipped from V and 3 bases from J, the junction kept 4 bases outside the gene matches. Germline CDR1 is ENHRY and CDR2 is SYGVKD. The CDR3 runs to 15 residues. The CDR3 DNA sequence: TGTGCCATCAGTGGACGGGACAGGGACTACAATGAGCAGTTCTTC. It encodes CAISGRDRDYNEQFF.

This clonotype was picked up a small number of times. The chain joins TRBV19 to TRBJ2-6; weak D call: TRBD1 (6 bases). Looked up from germline, CDR1 is LNHDA and CDR2 is SQIVND (reference sequence). The V end was cut by 6 bases, the J end by 4 bases, with 13 bases between. This CDR3 contains 15 residues. CDR3 DNA: TGTGCCAGTAGAACAGGGAACTCCGGGGCCAACGTCCTGACTTTC. Its protein is CASRTGNSGANVLTF.

This CDR3 reads CASSLRPALSYEQYF. The DNA of the CDR3 is TGTGCCAGCAGCTTGCGTCCAGCACTATCCTACGAGCAGTACTTC. This rearrangement joins TRBV5-6 to TRBJ2-7; D is unresolved. With 1 base removed from V and 1 base from J, the gap between germline ends came to 12 bases. The CDR3 consists of 15 residues. Germline assignment: CDR1 SGHDT and CDR2 YYEEEE.

This clonotype was seen repeatedly, ten times or more. The V and J genes are TRBV5-5 and TRBJ2-3; no reliable D call. Trimming pared 4 bases from V and 5 bases from J, leaving 8 bases between. Germline CDR1 and CDR2: SGHKS and YYEKEE (reference sequence). The CDR3 loop spans 12 amino acids. The CDR3 DNA sequence: TGTGCCAGCAGCACCTATGTAGATACGCAGTATTTT. It translates to CASSTYVDTQYF.

The chain links TRBV2 to TRBJ2-5, with D unresolved. The CDR3 covers 12 residues. V was cut by 6 bases and J by 3 bases, with 8 bases left in between. CDR1 is SNHLY and CDR2 is FYNNEI in the germline V gene. Here the CDR3 DNA reads TGTGCCAGCAGACTCGAGGAAGAGACCCAGTACTTC. Its translation: CASRLEEETQYF.